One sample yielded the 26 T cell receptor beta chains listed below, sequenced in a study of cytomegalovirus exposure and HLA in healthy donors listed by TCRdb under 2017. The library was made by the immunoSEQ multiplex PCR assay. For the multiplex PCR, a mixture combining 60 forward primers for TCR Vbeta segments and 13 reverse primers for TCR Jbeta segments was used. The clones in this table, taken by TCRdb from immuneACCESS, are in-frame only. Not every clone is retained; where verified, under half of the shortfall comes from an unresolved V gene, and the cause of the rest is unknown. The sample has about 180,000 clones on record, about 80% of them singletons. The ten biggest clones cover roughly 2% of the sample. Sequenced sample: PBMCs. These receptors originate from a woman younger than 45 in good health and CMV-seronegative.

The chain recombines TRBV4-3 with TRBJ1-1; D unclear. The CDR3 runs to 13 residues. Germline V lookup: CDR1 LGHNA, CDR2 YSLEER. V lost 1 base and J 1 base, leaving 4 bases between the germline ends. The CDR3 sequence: CASSQGQNTEAFF. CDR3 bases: TGCGCCAGCAGCCAAGGGCAGAACACTGAAGCTTTCTTT.

CDR3 DNA sequence: TGTGCCAGCAAAATGCCGGGACAGGGTTCCTACGAGCAGTACTTC. It encodes CASKMPGQGSYEQYF. The chain carries TRBV28 and TRBJ2-7, with 9 positions matching TRBD1. The CDR3 consists of 15 residues. Germline trimming cut 7 bases from V and 1 base from J; bases unmatched to any gene: 8. Germline V lookup: CDR1 MDHEN, CDR2 SYDVKM.

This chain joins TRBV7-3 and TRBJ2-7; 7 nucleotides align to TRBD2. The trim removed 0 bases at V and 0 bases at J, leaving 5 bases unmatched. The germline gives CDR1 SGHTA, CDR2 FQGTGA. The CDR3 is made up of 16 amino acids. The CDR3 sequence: CASSLTPSGSSYEQYF. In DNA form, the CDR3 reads TGTGCCAGCAGCTTAACCCCTAGCGGAAGCTCCTACGAGCAGTACTTC. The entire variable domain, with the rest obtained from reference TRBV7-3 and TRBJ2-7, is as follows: GAGVSQTPSNKVTEKGKYVELRCDPISGHTALYWYRQSLGQGPEFLIYFQGTGAADDSGLPNDRFFAVRPEGSVSTLKIQRTERGDSAVYLCASSLTPSGSSYEQYFGPGTRLTVT.

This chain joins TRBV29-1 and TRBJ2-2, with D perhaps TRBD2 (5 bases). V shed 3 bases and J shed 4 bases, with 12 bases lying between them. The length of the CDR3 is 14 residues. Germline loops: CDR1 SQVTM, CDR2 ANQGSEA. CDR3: CSVETGGLTGELFF. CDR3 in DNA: TGCAGCGTTGAGACGGGCGGACTCACCGGGGAGCTGTTTTTT.

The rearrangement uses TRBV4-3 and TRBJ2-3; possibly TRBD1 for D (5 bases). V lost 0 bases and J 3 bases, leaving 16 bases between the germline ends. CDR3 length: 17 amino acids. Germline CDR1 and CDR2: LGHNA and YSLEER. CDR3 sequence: CASSQDFRAPQTDTQYF. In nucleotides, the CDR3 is TGCGCCAGCAGCCAAGATTTCAGGGCCCCTCAGACAGATACGCAGTATTTT.

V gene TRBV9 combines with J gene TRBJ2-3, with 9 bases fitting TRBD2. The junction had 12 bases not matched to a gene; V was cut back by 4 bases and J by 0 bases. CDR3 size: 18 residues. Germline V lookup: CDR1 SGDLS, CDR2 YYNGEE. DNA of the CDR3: TGTGCCAGCAGCCCCGGGACTAGCCGCCGGATTAGCACAGATACGCAGTATTTT. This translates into CASSPGTSRRISTDTQYF.

CDR3 DNA sequence: TGTGCCAGCAGTTACACAGGGACCTCTCTCTATGGCTACACCTTC. Amino acid sequence: CASSYTGTSLYGYTF. This chain uses TRBV6-5 with TRBJ1-2, with a weak D call TRBD1 (6 bases). The CDR3 consists of 15 residues. Trimming pared 2 bases from V and 4 bases from J, leaving 14 bases between. CDR1 and CDR2 (germline): MNHEY, SVGAGI.

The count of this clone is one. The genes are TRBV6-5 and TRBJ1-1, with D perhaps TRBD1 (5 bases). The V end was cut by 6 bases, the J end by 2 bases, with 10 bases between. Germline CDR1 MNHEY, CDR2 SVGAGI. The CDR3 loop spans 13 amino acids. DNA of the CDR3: TGTGCCAGCAGCCAGACAGTAAACACTGAAGCTTTCTTT. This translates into CASSQTVNTEAFF.

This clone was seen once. This CDR3 reads CASSIGGQGGRETQYF. The CDR3 coding sequence is TGTGCCAGCAGTATCGGGGGGCAAGGAGGAAGAGAGACCCAGTACTTC. J is TRBJ2-5 and V is TRBV28, with a weak D call TRBD2 (7 bases). The germline CDR1 and CDR2 sequences are MDHEN and SYDVKM. This CDR3 has 16 amino acids. Trimming stripped 5 bases from V and 4 bases from J, with 20 bases between.

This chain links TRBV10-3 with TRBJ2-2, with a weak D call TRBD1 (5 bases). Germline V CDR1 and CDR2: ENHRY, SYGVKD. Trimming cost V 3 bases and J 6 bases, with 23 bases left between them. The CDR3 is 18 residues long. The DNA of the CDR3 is TGTGCCATCAGTGACCCCACTGAAGGGGCGTTTATAGCCGGGGAGCTGTTTTTT. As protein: CAISDPTEGAFIAGELFF.

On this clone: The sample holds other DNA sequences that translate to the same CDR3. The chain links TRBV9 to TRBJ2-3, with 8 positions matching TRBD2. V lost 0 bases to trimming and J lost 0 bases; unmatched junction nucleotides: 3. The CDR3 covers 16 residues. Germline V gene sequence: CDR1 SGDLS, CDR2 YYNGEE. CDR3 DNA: TGTGCCAGCAGCGTAGATCCGGGGGGGAGCACAGATACGCAGTATTTT. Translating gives CASSVDPGGSTDTQYF.

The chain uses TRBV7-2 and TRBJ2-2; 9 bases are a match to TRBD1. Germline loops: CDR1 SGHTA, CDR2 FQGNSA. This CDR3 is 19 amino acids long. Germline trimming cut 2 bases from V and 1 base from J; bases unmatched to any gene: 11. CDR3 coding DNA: TGTGCCAGCAGCTTACCAGTTACAGGACAGGGGCAGAACACCGGGGAGCTGTTTTTT. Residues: CASSLPVTGQGQNTGELFF.

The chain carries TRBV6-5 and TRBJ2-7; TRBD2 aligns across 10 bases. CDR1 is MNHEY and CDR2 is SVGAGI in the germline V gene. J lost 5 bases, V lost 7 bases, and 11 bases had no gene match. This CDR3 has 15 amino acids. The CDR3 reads CASTRSGGAGDEQYF. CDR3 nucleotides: TGTGCCAGCACCCGAAGCGGGGGGGCTGGGGACGAGCAGTACTTC.

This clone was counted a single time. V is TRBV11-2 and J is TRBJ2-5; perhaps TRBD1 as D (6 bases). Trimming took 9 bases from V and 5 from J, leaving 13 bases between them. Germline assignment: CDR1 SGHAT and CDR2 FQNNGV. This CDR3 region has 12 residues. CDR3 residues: CASTRGRETQYF. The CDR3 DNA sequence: TGTGCCAGTACCAGGGGCAGGGAGACCCAGTACTTC.

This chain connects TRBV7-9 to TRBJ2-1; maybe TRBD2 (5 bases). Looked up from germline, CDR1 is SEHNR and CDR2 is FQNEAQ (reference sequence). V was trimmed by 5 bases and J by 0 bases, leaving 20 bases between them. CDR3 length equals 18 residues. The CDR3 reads CASSDSGGRADSYNEQFF. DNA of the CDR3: TGTGCCAGCAGCGATAGTGGCGGGCGGGCCGACTCCTACAATGAGCAGTTCTTC.

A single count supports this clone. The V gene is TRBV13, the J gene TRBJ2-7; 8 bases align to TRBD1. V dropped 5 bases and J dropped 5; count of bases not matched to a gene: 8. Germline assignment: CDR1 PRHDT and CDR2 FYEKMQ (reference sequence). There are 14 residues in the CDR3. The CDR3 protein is CASSLGTGSNEQYF. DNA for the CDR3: TGTGCCAGCAGCCTCGGGACAGGTTCGAACGAGCAGTACTTC.

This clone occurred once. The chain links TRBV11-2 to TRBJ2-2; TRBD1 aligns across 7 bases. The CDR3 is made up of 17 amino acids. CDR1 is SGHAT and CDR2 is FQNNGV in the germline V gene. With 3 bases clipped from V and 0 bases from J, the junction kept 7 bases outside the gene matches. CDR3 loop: CASSFHRGRTNTGELFF. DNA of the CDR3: TGTGCCAGCAGCTTCCACAGGGGCCGAACGAACACCGGGGAGCTGTTTTTT.

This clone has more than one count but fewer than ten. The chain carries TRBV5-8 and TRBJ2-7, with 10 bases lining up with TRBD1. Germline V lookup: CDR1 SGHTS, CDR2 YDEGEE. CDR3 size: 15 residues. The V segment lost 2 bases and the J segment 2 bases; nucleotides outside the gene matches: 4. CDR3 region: CASSFAGTGAYEQYF. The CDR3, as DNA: TGTGCCAGCAGCTTCGCCGGGACAGGGGCCTACGAGCAGTACTTC.

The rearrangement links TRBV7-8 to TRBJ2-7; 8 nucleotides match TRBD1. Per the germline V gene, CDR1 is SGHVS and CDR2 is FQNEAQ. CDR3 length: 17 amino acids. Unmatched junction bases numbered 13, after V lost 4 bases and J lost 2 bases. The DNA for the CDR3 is TGTGCCAGCAGCTCGATAAAAAAACAGGGGGTCACCTACGAGCAGTACTTC. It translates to CASSSIKKQGVTYEQYF.

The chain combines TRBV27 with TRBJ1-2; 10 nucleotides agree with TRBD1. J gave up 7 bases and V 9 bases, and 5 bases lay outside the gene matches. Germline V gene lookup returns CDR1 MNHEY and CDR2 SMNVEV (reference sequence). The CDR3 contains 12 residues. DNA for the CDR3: TGTGCCAGTCGACAGGGGGCGGTTGGCTACACCTTC. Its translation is CASRQGAVGYTF.

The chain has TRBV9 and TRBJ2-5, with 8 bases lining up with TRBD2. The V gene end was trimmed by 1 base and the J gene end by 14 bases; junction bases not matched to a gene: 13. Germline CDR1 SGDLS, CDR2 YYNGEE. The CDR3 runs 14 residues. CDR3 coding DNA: TGTGCCAGCAGCGTAAGGATTAGCGGGACGCCGCTTTACTTC. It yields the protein CASSVRISGTPLYF. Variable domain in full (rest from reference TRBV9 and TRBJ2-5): DSGVTQTPKHLITATGQRVTLRCSPRSGDLSVYWYQQSLDQGLQFLIQYYNGEERAKGNILERFSAQQFPDLHSELNLSSLELGDSALYFCASSVRISGTPLYFGPGTRLLVL.

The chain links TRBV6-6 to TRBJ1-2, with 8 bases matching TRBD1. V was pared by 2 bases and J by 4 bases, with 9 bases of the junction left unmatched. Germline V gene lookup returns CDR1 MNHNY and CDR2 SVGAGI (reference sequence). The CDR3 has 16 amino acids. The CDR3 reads CASSYEGQDLIYGYTF. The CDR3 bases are TGTGCCAGCAGTTACGAGGGACAGGACCTAATCTATGGCTACACCTTC.

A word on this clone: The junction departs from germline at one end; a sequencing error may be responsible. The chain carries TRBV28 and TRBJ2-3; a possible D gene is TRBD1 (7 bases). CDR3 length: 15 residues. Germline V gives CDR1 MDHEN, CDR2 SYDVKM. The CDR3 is CASRMTGAGTDAQYF. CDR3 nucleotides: TGTGCCAGCAGGATGACTGGGGCGGGGACAGATGCGCAGTATTTT.

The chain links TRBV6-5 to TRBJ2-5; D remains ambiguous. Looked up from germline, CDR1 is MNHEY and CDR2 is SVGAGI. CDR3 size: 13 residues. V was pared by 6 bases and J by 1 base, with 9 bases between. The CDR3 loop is CASRLLIQETQYF. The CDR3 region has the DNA TGTGCCAGCAGACTACTGATCCAAGAGACCCAGTACTTC.

CDR3 bases: TGCGCCAGCAGCCCGGGGGCGGGAGGAGCCACAGATACGCAGTATTTT. It codes for CASSPGAGGATDTQYF. This chain uses TRBV5-1 with TRBJ2-3; 8 bases line up with TRBD2. J gave up 2 bases and V 4 bases, and 9 bases lay outside the gene matches. This CDR3 has 16 amino acids. The germline CDR1 and CDR2 sequences are SGHRS and YFSETQ.

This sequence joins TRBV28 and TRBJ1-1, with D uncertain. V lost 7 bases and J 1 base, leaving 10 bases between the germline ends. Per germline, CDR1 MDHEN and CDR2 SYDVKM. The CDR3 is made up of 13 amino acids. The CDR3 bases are TGTGCCAGCATACCAGAAAAGAACACTGAAGCTTTCTTT. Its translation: CASIPEKNTEAFF.